Listed here are 9 T cell receptor beta chains from one sample, sequenced in a study of blood T cells in healthy people across ages. The use of a sample-barcoded 5' primer and a J-beta primer mix characterized a second PCR of about 7 to 12 cycles. Using its own MiXCR run on the 5' RACE reads, TCRdb lists one record per CDR3 protein. Here the sample spans about 1,400,000 distinct CDR3 sequences, 59% being singletons. Sequences were obtained from blood. The receptors come from a man younger than 35 in good health.

The CDR3 spells CASSLAPRAAEQFF. DNA for the CDR3: TGTGCCAGCAGCTTAGCCCCGCGAGCGGCTGAGCAGTTCTTC. The chain links TRBV7-2 to TRBJ2-1; TRBD2 might be the D (5 bases). CDR3 size: 14 residues. Trimming removed 0 bases at V and 9 bases at J, with 12 bases between. Germline CDR1 is SGHTA and CDR2 is FQGNSA.

A few counts support this clonotype. This rearrangement joins TRBV4-1 to TRBJ2-5; D is undetermined. Trimming left V 1 base short and J 4 bases short, with 7 bases between. CDR3 length equals 13 residues. CDR1 and CDR2 from the germline V gene are MGHRA and YSYEKL. CDR3 amino acids: CASSQALLETQYF. The CDR3 region has the DNA TGCGCCAGCAGCCAAGCACTCCTAGAGACCCAGTACTTC.

The chain is built from TRBV4-3 and TRBJ2-7; D might be TRBD1 or TRBD2, each matching 5 bases. Germline CDR1 and CDR2: LGHNA and YSLEER. The germline V and J ends were trimmed by 4 bases and 1 base, with 14 bases remaining between them. This CDR3 has 15 amino acids. The DNA for the CDR3 is TGCGCCAGCAGCCTATATGGGGACCCTTCCTACGAGCAGTACTTC. Translation: CASSLYGDPSYEQYF.

This clonotype has more than one count but fewer than ten. V and J are TRBV7-2 and TRBJ2-7; TRBD1 agrees at 7 bases. With V trimmed by 1 base and J by 9 bases, 3 bases remained unmatched. The CDR3 contains 12 residues. Germline V lookup: CDR1 SGHTA, CDR2 FQGNSA. CDR3 sequence (DNA): TGTGCCAGCAGCTTAGGGGACAGAACGCAGTACTTC. Its translation is CASSLGDRTQYF.

The chain has TRBV7-9 and TRBJ2-3; weak D call: TRBD2 (5 bases). CDR1 SEHNR and CDR2 FQNEAQ come from the germline V gene (reference sequence). V gave up 5 bases and J gave up 10 bases, with 13 bases separating them. The CDR3 has 12 amino acids. The CDR3 loop is CASSPGENPQYF. In DNA, the CDR3 is TGTGCCAGCAGCCCCGGGGAGAATCCGCAGTATTTT.

The rearrangement links TRBV7-2 to TRBJ2-7; perhaps D is TRBD1 or TRBD2 (5 bases each). This CDR3 is built from 15 residues. Germline V gene sequence: CDR1 SGHTA, CDR2 FQGNSA. The V and J ends lost 4 bases and 2 bases respectively, with 15 bases between them. DNA for the CDR3: TGTGCCAGCAGCTCCTCAAGCGTGGGGGCCTACGAGCAGTACTTC. It translates to CASSSSSVGAYEQYF.

The chain joins TRBV20-1 to TRBJ2-1; D call uncertain. The CDR3 runs 12 residues. Between the trimmed V and J ends, which lost 4 bases and 5 bases, there was a span of 9 bases. CDR1 DFQATT and CDR2 SNEGSKA come from the germline V gene (reference sequence). The CDR3 reads CSATLGHNEQFF. The CDR3 DNA follows: TGCAGTGCTACTCTGGGCCACAATGAGCAGTTCTTC.

The rearrangement uses TRBV27 and TRBJ2-3; 9 bases are a match to TRBD2. The CDR3 sequence is 14 residues long. Trimming took 7 bases from V and 3 from J; bases not matched to a gene: 5. Germline values: CDR1 MNHEY, CDR2 SMNVEV (reference sequence). The CDR3 sequence: CASMSSGDTDTQYF. CDR3 nucleotides: TGTGCCAGCATGTCTAGCGGGGATACAGATACGCAGTATTTT.

This clonotype was seen a few times. The chain couples TRBV4-2 to TRBJ2-1; no definite D call. V was shortened by 0 bases and J by 5 bases, with 5 bases between the two germline ends. There are 13 residues in the CDR3. CDR1 and CDR2 (germline): LGHNA, YNFKEQ. The chain's CDR3 is CASSQEYHNEQFF. CDR3 in DNA: TGTGCCAGCAGCCAAGAGTATCACAATGAGCAGTTCTTC.